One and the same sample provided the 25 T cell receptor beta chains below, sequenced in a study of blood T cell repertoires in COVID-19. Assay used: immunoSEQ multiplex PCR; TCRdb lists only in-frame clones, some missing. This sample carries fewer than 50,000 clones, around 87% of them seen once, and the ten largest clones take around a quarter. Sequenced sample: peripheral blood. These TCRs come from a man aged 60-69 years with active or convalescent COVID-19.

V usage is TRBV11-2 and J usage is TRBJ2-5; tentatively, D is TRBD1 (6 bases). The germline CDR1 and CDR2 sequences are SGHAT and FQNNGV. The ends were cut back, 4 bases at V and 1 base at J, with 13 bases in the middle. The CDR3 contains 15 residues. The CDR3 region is CASSSRGGSQETQYF. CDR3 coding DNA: TGTGCCAGCAGCTCCCGTGGGGGCAGCCAAGAGACCCAGTACTTC. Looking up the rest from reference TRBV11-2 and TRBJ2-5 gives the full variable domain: EAGVAQSPRYKIIEKRQSVAFWCNPISGHATLYWYQQILGQGPKLLIQFQNNGVVDDSQLPKDRFSAERLKGVDSTLKIQPAKLEDSAVYLCASSSRGGSQETQYFGPGTRLLVL.

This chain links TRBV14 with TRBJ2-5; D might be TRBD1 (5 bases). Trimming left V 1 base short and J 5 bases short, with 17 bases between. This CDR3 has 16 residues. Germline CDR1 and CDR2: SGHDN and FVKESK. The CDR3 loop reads CASSQVKAGLRETQYF. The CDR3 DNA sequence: TGTGCCAGCAGCCAAGTAAAGGCAGGGTTACGTGAGACCCAGTACTTC.

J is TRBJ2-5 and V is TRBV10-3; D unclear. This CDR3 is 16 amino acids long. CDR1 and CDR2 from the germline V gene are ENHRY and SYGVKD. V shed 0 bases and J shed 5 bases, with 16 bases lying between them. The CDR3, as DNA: TGTGCCATCAGTGAGTCGTCGGCCAGCGTCCGGGAGACCCAGTACTTC. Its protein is CAISESSASVRETQYF.

CDR3 sequence (DNA): TGTGCCAGTAGTATTGGCAGGGCCGATGGCTACACCTTC. Its translation: CASSIGRADGYTF. The chain has TRBV19 and TRBJ1-2; TRBD1 might be the D (5 bases). The germline V gene encodes CDR1 LNHDA and CDR2 SQIVND (reference sequence). Trimming pared 3 bases from V and 6 bases from J, leaving 11 bases between. The CDR3 has 13 residues. Using reference TRBV19 and TRBJ1-2 for the parts outside the CDR3, the full variable domain is DGGITQSPKYLFRKEGQNVTLSCEQNLNHDAMYWYRQDPGQGLRLIYYSQIVNDFQKGDIAEGYSVSREKKESFPLTVTSAQKNPTAFYLCASSIGRADGYTFGSGTRLTVV.

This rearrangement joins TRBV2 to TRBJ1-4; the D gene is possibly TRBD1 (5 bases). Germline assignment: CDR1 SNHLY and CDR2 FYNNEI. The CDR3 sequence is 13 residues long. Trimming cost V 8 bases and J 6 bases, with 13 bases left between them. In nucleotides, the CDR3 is TGTGCCAGCTCGGGCCAGGGTTATGAAAAACTGTTTTTT. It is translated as CASSGQGYEKLFF.

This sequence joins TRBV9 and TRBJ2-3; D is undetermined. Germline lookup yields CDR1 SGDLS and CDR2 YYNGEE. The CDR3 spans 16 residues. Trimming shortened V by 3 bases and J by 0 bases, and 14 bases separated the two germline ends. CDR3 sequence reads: CASSASVQRSTDTQYF. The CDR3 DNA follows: TGTGCCAGCAGCGCGTCCGTCCAACGGAGCACAGATACGCAGTATTTT.

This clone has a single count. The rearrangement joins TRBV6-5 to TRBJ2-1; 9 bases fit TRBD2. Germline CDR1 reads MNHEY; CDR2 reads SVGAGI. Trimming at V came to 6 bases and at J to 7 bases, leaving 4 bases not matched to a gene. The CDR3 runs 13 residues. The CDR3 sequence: CASRGTSLNEQFF. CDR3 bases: TGTGCCAGCAGGGGGACTAGCTTAAATGAGCAGTTCTTC.

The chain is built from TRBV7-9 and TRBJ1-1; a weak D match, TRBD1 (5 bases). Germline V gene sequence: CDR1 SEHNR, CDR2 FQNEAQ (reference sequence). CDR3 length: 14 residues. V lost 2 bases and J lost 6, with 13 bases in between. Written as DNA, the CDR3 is TGTGCCAGCAGCTTACAGGGTGGAATCGCTGAAGCTTTCTTT. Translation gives CASSLQGGIAEAFF.

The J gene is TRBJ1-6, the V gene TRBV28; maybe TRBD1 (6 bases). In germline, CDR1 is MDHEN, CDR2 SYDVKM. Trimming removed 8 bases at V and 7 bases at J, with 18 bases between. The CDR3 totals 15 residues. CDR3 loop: CASSARTELNSPLHF. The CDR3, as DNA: TGTGCCAGCTCGGCAAGGACAGAGTTGAATTCACCCCTCCACTTT.

Here the CDR3 reads CASSLVTGSTEAFF. As DNA, the CDR3 is TGTGCCAGCAGCTTGGTCACGGGGAGCACTGAAGCTTTCTTT. The chain has TRBV5-6 and TRBJ1-1; D is uncertain. Trimming pared 0 bases from V and 4 bases from J, leaving 10 bases between. Looked up from germline, CDR1 is SGHDT and CDR2 is YYEEEE. This CDR3 comprises 14 residues.

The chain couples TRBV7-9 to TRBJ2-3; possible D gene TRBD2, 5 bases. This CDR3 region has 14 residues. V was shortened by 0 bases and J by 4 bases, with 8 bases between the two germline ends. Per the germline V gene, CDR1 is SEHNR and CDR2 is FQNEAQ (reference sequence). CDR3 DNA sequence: TGTGCCAGCAGCTTAGCGGGGAGCGCAGATACGCAGTATTTT. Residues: CASSLAGSADTQYF.

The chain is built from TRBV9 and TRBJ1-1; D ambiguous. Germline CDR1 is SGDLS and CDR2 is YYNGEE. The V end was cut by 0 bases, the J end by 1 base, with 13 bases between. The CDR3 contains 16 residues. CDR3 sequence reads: CASSVGGLNGNTEAFF. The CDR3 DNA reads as TGTGCCAGCAGCGTAGGAGGGCTGAATGGGAACACTGAAGCTTTCTTT.

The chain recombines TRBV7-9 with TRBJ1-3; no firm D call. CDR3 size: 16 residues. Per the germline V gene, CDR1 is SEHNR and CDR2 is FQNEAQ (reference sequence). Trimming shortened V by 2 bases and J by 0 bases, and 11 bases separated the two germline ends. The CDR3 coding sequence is TGTGCCAGCAGCTTAAGCTTCGGTAGCTCTGGAAACACCATATATTTT. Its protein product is CASSLSFGSSGNTIYF.

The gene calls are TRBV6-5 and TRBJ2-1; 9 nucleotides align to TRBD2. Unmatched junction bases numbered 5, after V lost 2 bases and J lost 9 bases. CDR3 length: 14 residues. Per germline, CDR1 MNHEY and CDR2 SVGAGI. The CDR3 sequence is CASSYLAGSREQFF. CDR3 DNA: TGTGCCAGCAGTTACCTAGCGGGGTCTCGTGAGCAGTTCTTC.

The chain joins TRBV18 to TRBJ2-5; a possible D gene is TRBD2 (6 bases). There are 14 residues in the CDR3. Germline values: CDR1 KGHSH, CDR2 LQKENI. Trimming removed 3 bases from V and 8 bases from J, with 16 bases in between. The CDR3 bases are TGTGCCAGCTCACCGGTTGGGACGGGGGAAACCCAGTACTTC. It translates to CASSPVGTGETQYF.

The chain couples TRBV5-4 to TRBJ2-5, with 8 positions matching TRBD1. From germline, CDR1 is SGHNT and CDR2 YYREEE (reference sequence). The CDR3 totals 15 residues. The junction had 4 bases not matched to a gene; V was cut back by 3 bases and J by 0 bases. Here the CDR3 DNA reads TGTGCCAGCAGCTCCGGGACAGGTTACCAAGAGACCCAGTACTTC. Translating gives CASSSGTGYQETQYF.

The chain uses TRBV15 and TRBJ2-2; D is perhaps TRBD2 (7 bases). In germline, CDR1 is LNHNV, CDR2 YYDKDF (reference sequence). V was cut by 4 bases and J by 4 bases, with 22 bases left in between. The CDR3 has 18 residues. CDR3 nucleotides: TGTGCCACCAGCACTCCCCTCGGGGGGCGTTGGGGCACCGGGGAGCTGTTTTTT. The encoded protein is CATSTPLGGRWGTGELFF.

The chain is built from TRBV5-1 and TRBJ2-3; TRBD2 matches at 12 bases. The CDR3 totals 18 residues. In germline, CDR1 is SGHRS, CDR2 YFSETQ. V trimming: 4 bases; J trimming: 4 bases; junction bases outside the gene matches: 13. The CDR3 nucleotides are TGCGCCAGCAGCCACGGACTAGCGGGACTATCGTTCGCAGATACGCAGTATTTT. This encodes CASSHGLAGLSFADTQYF.

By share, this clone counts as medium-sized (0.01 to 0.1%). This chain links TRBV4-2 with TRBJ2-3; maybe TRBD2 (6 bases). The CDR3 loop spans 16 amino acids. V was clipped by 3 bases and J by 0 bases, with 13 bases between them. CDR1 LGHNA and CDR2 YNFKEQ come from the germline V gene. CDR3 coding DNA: TGTGCCAGCAGCCAGCTCCGGGAGACGAGCACAGATACGCAGTATTTT. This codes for CASSQLRETSTDTQYF.

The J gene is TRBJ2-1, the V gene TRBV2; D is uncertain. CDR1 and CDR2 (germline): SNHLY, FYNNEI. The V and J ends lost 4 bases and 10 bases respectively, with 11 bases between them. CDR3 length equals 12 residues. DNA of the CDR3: TGTGCCAGCAGTGTGAGAGGAAGAGAGCAGTTCTTC. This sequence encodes CASSVRGREQFF.

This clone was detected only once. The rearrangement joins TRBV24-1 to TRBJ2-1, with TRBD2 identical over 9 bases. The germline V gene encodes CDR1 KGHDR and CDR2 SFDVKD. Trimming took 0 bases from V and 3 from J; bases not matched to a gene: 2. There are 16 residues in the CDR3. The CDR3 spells CATSDLAGGGYNEQFF. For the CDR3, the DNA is TGTGCCACCAGTGATTTGGCGGGAGGGGGCTACAATGAGCAGTTCTTC.

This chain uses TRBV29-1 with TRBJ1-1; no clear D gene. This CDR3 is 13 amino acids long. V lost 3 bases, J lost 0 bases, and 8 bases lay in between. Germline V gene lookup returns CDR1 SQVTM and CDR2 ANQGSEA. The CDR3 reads CSVETHMNTEAFF. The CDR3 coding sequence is TGCAGCGTTGAGACACACATGAACACTGAAGCTTTCTTT.

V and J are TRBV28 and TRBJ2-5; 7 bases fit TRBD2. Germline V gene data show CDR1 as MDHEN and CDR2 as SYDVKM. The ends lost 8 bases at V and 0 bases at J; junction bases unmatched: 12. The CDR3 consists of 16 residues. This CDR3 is CASPPRWGGNQETQYF. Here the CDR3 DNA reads TGTGCCAGCCCCCCCCGTTGGGGAGGGAACCAAGAGACCCAGTACTTC. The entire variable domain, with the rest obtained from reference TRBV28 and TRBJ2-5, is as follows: DVKVTQSSRYLVKRTGEKVFLECVQDMDHENMFWYRQDPGLGLRLIYFSYDVKMKEKGDIPEGYSVSREKKERFSLILESASTNQTSMYLCASPPRWGGNQETQYFGPGTRLLVL.

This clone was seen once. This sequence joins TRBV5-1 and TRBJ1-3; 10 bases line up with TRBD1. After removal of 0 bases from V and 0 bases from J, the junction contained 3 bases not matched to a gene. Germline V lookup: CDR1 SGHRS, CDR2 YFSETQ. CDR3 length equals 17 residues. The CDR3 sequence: CASSLVGQGGSGNTIYF. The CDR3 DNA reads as TGCGCCAGCAGCTTGGTCGGACAGGGGGGCTCTGGAAACACCATATATTTT.

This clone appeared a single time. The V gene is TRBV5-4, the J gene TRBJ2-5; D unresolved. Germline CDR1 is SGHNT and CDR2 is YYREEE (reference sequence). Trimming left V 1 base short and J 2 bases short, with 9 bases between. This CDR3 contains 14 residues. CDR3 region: CASSLPPLQETQYF. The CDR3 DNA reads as TGTGCCAGCAGCTTGCCGCCACTACAAGAGACCCAGTACTTC.